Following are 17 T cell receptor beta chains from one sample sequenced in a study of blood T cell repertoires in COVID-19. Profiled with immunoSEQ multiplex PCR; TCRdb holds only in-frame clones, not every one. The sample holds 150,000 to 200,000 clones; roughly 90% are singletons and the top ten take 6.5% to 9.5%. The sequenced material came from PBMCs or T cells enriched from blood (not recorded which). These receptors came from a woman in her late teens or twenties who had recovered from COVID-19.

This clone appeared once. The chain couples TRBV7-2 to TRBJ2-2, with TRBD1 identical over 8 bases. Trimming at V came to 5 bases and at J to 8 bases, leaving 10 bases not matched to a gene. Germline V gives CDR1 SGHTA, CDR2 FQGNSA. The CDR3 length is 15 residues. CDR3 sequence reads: CASSPETGVVGELFF. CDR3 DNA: TGTGCCAGCAGCCCCGAGACAGGGGTGGTAGGGGAGCTGTTTTTT.

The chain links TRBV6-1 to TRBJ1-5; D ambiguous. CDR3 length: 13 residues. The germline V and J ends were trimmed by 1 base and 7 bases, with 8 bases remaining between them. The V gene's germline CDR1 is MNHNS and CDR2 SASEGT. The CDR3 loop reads CASSEEEGQPQHF. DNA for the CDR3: TGTGCCAGCAGTGAAGAGGAGGGACAGCCCCAGCATTTT.

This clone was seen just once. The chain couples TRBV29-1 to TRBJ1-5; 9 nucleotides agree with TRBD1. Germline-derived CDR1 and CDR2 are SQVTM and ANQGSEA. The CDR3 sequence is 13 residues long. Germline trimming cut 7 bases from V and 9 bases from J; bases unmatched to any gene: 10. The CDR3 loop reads CSASRDRDGPQHF. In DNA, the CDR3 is TGCAGCGCGAGCCGGGACAGGGATGGGCCCCAGCATTTT.

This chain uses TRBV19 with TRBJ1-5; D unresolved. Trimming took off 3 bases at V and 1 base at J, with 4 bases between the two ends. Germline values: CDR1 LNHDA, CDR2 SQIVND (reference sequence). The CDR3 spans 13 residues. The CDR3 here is CASSMASNQPQHF. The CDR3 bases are TGTGCCAGTAGTATGGCCAGCAATCAGCCCCAGCATTTT.

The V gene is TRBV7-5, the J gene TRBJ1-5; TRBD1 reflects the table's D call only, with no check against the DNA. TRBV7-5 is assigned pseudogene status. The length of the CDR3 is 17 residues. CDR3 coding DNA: TGTGTCAGAAGCTTAGGAGGATCGGGCAGGGGGGATCAGCCCCAGCATTTT. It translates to CVRSLGGSGRGDQPQHF.

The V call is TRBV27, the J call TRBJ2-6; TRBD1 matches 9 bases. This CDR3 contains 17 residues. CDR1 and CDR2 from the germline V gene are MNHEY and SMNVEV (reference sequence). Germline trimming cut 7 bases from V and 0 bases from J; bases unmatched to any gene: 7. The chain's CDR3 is CASTGTGPISGANVLTF. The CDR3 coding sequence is TGTGCCAGCACCGGGACAGGGCCAATCTCTGGGGCCAACGTCCTGACTTTC. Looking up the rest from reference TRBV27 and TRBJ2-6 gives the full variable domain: EAQVTQNPRYLITVTGKKLTVTCSQNMNHEYMSWYRQDPGLGLRQIYYSMNVEVTDKGDVPEGYKVSRKEKRNFPLILESPSPNQTSLYFCASTGTGPISGANVLTFGAGSRLTVL.

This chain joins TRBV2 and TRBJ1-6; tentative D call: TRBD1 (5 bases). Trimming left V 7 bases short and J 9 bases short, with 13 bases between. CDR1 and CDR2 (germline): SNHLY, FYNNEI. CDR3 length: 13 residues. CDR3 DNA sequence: TGTGCCAGCACCCAACGGGGGGGTTCACCCCTCCACTTT. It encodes CASTQRGGSPLHF.

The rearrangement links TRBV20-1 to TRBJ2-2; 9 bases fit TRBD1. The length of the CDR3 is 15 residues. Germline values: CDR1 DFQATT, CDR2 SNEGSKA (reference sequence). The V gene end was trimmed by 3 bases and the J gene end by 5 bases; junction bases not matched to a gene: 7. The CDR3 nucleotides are TGCAGTGCTAGTTGGGGACAGGGCGGGACCGGGGAGCTGTTTTTT. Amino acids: CSASWGQGGTGELFF.

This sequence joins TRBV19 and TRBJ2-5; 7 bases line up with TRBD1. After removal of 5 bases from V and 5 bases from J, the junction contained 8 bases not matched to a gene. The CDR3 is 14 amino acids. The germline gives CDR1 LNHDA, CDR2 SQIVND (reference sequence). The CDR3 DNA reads TGTGCCAGTAGTGCCACAGGGGTGCGCGAGACCCAGTACTTC. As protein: CASSATGVRETQYF.

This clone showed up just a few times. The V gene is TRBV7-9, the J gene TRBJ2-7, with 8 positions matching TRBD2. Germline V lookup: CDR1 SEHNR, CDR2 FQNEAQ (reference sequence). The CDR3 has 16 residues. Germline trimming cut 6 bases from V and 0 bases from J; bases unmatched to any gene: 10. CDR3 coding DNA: TGTGCCAGCAGTTGGGTCTCCGGGGGGGACTCCTACGAGCAGTACTTC. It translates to CASSWVSGGDSYEQYF.

The CDR3 region has the DNA TGTGCCAGCTCACCACTGGGACAGCTCTCTGGAAACACCATATATTTT. It translates to CASSPLGQLSGNTIYF. V gene TRBV18 combines with J gene TRBJ1-3, with TRBD1 matching over 7 bases. The V gene end was trimmed by 1 base and the J gene end by 0 bases; junction bases not matched to a gene: 3. The length of the CDR3 is 16 residues. CDR1 is KGHSH and CDR2 is LQKENI in the germline V gene.

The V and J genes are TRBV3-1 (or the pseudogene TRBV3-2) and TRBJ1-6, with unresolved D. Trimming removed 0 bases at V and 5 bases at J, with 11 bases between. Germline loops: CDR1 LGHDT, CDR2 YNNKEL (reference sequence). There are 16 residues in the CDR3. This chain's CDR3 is CASSQDLIQNNSPLHF. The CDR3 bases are TGTGCCAGCAGCCAAGATCTCATACAGAATAATTCACCCCTCCACTTT.

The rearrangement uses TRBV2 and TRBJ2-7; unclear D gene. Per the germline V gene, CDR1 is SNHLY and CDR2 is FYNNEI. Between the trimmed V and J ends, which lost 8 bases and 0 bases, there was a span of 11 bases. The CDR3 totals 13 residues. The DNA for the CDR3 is TGTGCCAGCTCCTCTGAGATCTCCTACGAGCAGTACTTC. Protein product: CASSSEISYEQYF. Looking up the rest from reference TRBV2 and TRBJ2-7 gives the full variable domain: EPEVTQTPSHQVTQMGQEVILRCVPISNHLYFYWYRQILGQKVEFLVSFYNNEISEKSEIFDDQFSVERPDGSNFTLKIRSTKLEDSAMYFCASSSEISYEQYFGPGTRLTVT.

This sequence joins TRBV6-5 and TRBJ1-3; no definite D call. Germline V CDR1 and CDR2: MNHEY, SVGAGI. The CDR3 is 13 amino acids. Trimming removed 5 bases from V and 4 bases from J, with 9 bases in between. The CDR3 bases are TGTGCCAGCAGTAGAGGGTTGGGAAACACCATATATTTT. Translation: CASSRGLGNTIYF.

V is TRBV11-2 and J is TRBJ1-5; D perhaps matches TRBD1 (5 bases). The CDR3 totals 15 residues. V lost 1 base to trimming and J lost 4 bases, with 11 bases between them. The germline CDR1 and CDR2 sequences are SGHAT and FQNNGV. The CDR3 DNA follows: TGTGCCAGCAGCTTAGGGTCAGGGCCTAATCAGCCCCAGCATTTT. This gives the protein CASSLGSGPNQPQHF.

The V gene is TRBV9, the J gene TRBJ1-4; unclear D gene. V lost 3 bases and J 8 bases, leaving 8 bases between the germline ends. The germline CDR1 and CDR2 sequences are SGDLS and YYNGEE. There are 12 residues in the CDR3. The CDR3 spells CASSAPGEKLFF. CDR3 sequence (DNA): TGTGCCAGCAGCGCACCAGGAGAAAAACTGTTTTTT.

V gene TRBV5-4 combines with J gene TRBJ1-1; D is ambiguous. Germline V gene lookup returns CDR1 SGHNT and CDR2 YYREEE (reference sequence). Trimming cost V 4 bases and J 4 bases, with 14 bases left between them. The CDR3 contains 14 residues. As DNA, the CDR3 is TGTGCCAGCAGCCCACGGGGAGGGTCCACTGAAGCTTTCTTT. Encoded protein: CASSPRGGSTEAFF.